The clone carrying this T cell receptor (beta chain) occurred a few times. Antigen: not known. A single record per CDR3 protein comes from TCRdb applying MiXCR to the 5' RACE reads. The table has approximately 220,000 distinct CDR3 sequences, 6% to 9% seen once; the top ten hold around 2.1%. These data are taken from a study of identical twins. Study-level points and caveats: Reduced insertions were recorded for abundant cord blood beta clonotypes, with no such pattern in memory repertoires.

Germline loops: CDR1 GTSNPN, CDR2 SVGIG (reference sequence). CDR3 length equals 13 residues. V lost 3 bases to trimming and J lost 9 bases; unmatched junction nucleotides: 7. These same data were also listed under a study on yellow fever vaccine responses in identical twins.

The rearrangement uses TRBV30 and TRBJ2-1; 8 nucleotides line up with TRBD2. Source material: memory (CD45RO+) T cells sorted from blood. The origin of this receptor is a woman in her late teens or twenties in good health. The CDR3 DNA reads as TGTGCCTGGAGCTGGGTGGCGGGAGGTGAGCAGTTCTTC. Amino acid sequence: CAWSWVAGGEQFF.